This entry describes one T cell receptor beta chain. Its target antigen remains unknown. No much larger clonotype is one base removed from it; base qualities were not supplied. This sample is drawn from a study of cytomegalovirus exposure and HLA in healthy donors (dated by TCRdb to 2016 to 2017). Background for the entire study: An earlier analysis of 587 of the donors reported roughly 300 Gb of sequence data and around 120 million unique TCR beta sequences from 150 million to 200 million T cells. In a later genetic analysis, genome-wide SNP genotypes for 398 of the 666 donors were used, and that subset was treated as a discovery cohort. On average, roughly 240,000 unique TCR beta nucleotide sequences were sequenced per donor among 398 genotyped donors of the cohort, with approximately 18% of those sequences being non-productive. In a later analysis, previously published TCR beta repertoires from 666 donors were re-analyzed and high-resolution HLA genotyping was added so that TCR occurrence patterns could be studied. A separate validation cohort of roughly 110 different subjects was used in addition to the 666-subject first cohort. The aim of the study was to test whether cataloging public T cell receptors could identify signatures of past pathogen exposure. To predict cytomegalovirus infection status, the study brought together high-throughput TCR immunosequencing, statistical association of individual TCRs with disease status, and machine learning. In an earlier analysis of 500 to 650 of the donors, high-throughput TCR beta sequencing was used to judge whether each TCR beta V gene segment behaved as functional or pseudogenic. HLA typing covered class I and class II loci at four-digit resolution. Donor age, sex, ethnicity and CMV serostatus were collected together with the repertoire data. The study profiled the T cell repertoires of around 700 subjects by immunosequencing and related them to cytomegalovirus serostatus. Among the roughly 400 genotyped donors, approximately 77% belonged to the genetic ancestry cluster associated with self-reported Caucasian donors. An early release covering just under 650 HLA-typed donors comprised roughly 300 gigabases of sequencing data and around 85 million unique TCR sequences. Typing coverage varied by locus: roughly 620-640 donors for A, B, C, DRB1 and DQB1; approximately 500 for DQA1; more than 600 for DPA1; 450 to 480 for DPB1. Four to six DR-DQ haplotypes were handled as single units for association and clustering, since linkage in the cohort was strong. The later analysis used no new phenotypic data to find candidate immune exposures, relying instead on TCR beta sequences and their occurrence across donors. Every repertoire in the discovery cohort had been generated on one and the same sequencing platform. General study outcomes and caveats: The cohort was sequenced for TCR beta chains only, and without alpha or paired-chain data the features that could be detected were limited. In an earlier analysis of about 600 of the donors, most TCR beta V segments appeared in productive rearrangements about 90% or about 30% of the time, broadly matching IMGT annotations. The authors suggested that the approach could potentially be extended to other disease states and immunological phenotypes. According to a later analysis, most CMV-associated TCR beta chains appeared to be HLA-restricted, and the HLA associations seemed to be driven largely by CMV exposure. In a later analysis, HLA-associated TCR beta chains showed more clonal expansion and lower generation probabilities than non-associated chains that were equally common. The classifier was reported to diagnose cytomegalovirus status with high specificity and sensitivity in both the original and validation cohorts. The 87-base-pair reads could not distinguish some IMGT-functional V segments, including TRBV6-2 and TRBV6-3, so those segments were excluded. A later genetic analysis associated a missense DCLRE1C variant with V-gene and J-gene trimming of TCR beta chains, and an independent cohort replicated the association. Over 15 rarely observed V segments, including chromosome 9 orphons, were excluded from the earlier analysis of some 590 of the donors because counts were too low. A later genetic analysis reported fewer N-insertions in productive TCRs among donors in an Asian-associated ancestry cluster than the 666-donor mean. In vitro tests confirmed that three of the cytomegalovirus-associated TCR beta chains recognize cytomegalovirus antigens. At a false discovery rate of 0.05, a later analysis linked 16,000 or so TCR beta sequences to specific HLA alleles. Presence/absence analyses assumed roughly uniform sequencing depth across donors, an assumption that may not hold. The only immune exposure information available for the cohort was CMV serostatus. According to a later analysis, parvovirus B19, influenza, CMV and Epstein-Barr virus appeared linked to several top co-occurrence clusters. The study listed 150 to 200 TCR beta chains as associated with cytomegalovirus. A cluster of highly shared sequence variants was judged likely to be a technical artifact of the sequencing pipeline. A further reported finding was that TCR beta sequences accurately predicted the HLA-A and HLA-B alleles for most subjects in the first cohort. In a later analysis, TCR association rates were found to vary across HLA loci, with the most associated TCRs seen for DRB1 alleles and the fewest for HLA-C alleles. Assigning TCR associations to individual alleles was difficult when HLA alleles, especially DR and DQ, strongly co-occurred. Linkage disequilibrium might explain the correlated functional status among segregating V segments, but an unknown experimental factor could not be excluded. Because some donors lacked HLA typing at each locus, the association tests relied only on the typed subset. Most TCR sequences were seen in very few donors, while some public TCRs were found in many individuals.

The germline V gene supplies CDR1 LGHNT and CDR2 FRNRAP. CDR3 length: 14 amino acids, cysteine to phenylalanine. Just CDR3 DNA is preserved here, 42 bases in frame from base 1. V is trimmed back by 6 bases and J by 1 base, and the junction contains 5 bases that no gene match accounts for. In total, fewer than 750 healthy bone marrow donors made up the cohort. Cohort members were all nominally healthy when sampled, although unrecorded immune exposures were likely present. The donor tested CMV seronegative, placing the donor among the 352 seronegative members of the cohort. Each donor provided a peripheral blood sample, and peripheral blood mononuclear cells were used for TCR beta sequencing. Genomic DNA was extracted from the blood cell samples with the Qiagen DNeasy Blood Extraction Kit. The method was the immunoSEQ multiplex PCR assay. The multiplex PCR relied on a mix of 60 forward primers for TCR Vbeta segments and 13 reverse primers for TCR Jbeta segments. The CDR3 region of rearranged TCR beta genes was amplified from genomic DNA with a multiplex PCR assay. On the Illumina HiSeq System, the amplified TCR beta libraries were sequenced as 87-base-pair reads. As for the original processing: A later analysis tallied 75 million to 95 million unique TCR beta chains across the 600 to 700 repertoires, and roughly 11 million of those chains were shared by two or more donors. Raw reads were error-corrected and collapsed into unique sequences by a nearest-neighbor algorithm in which closely related sequences were merged to remove PCR and sequencing errors. V, D and J gene segments were assigned by aligning CDR3 sequences to IMGT reference sequences. Each retained sequence needed at least a six-nucleotide match to both a V gene segment and a J gene segment. Rearrangements were classified as productive when the CDR3 lacked stop codons and remained in frame with V and J, and all other rearrangements were classified as non-productive. Following IMGT convention, CDR3 was defined as the stretch from the second conserved V-encoded cysteine up to the conserved J-encoded phenylalanine. The earlier analysis of some 550 of the donors excluded any sequence lacking an unambiguous match to a single V gene segment. In an earlier analysis of approximately 590 of the donors, a V segment was called functional when productive rearrangements were above 56.7%, and segregating when the standard deviation between donors exceeded 5%. A statistical classification framework was built to diagnose cytomegalovirus status from the catalog of TCR beta chain sequences. A later analysis assigned V and J genes by comparing TCR nucleotide sequences with IMGT/GENE-DB human TR gene sequences. Using the TCRdist pipeline, a later analysis assigned CDR3 sequences along with most-parsimonious VDJ recombination scenarios. In a later analysis, each TCR beta chain was defined by its CDR3 amino acid sequence together with its V-gene family, and reads lacking a unique V-gene family were excluded. A later analysis removed over 500 highly shared, low-generation-probability nucleotide sequences to deal with suspected cross-contamination and a sequencing artifact. In a later analysis, a clonal expansion index for each public chain was calculated from normalized within-repertoire ranks of inferred template counts. In a later analysis, generation probabilities were computed with a VDJ recombination model fitted to out-of-frame rearrangements, and the resulting probabilities were checked against IGoR. A later analysis scored TCR-TCR, TCR-HLA and TCR-CMV co-occurrence with hypergeometric tests, applying a repertoire-size bias correction to TCR pairs. In a later analysis, false discovery rates were estimated by permuting HLA or CMV assignments 20 times. In a later analysis, co-occurring TCRs were grouped with DBSCAN, and TCRdist sequence similarity was added when clustering was performed within HLA-allele-positive subsets. Co-occurrence clustering excluded repertoires with fewer than 30,000 or more than 120,000 public chains, plus five with anomalous nucleotide sharing. Imported from immuneACCESS, the table was reduced by TCRdb to in-frame sequences with V and J called. These copies leave out some clones; in studies compared against another copy, an unresolved V gene accounts for under half, and the cause of the remainder is not known. V and J calls and clone size are copied from that table; D and trimming were computed from the DNA. Present in this sample are around 170,000 clones, 81% of which were seen just once. The ten largest account for around 4% of the sample.

The TCR comes from a man over 45 in good health and CMV-seronegative. The rearrangement combines TRBV12-5 with TRBJ2-5, with 7 bases aligning to TRBD1. Source material: PBMCs. The CDR3 has the sequence CASGQGDSQETQYF. The DNA is as follows: TGTGCTAGTGGCCAGGGGGACAGCCAAGAGACCCAGTACTTC.